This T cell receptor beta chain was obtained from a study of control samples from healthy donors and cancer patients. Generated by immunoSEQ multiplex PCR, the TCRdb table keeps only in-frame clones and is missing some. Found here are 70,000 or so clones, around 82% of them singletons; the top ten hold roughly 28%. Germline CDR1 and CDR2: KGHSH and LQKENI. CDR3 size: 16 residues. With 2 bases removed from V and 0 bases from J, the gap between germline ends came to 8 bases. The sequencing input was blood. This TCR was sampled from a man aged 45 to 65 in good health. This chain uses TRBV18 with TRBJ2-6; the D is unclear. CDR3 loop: CASSPRARSGANVLTF. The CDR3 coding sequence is TGTGCCAGCTCACCAAGGGCACGCTCTGGGGCCAACGTCCTGACTTTC.